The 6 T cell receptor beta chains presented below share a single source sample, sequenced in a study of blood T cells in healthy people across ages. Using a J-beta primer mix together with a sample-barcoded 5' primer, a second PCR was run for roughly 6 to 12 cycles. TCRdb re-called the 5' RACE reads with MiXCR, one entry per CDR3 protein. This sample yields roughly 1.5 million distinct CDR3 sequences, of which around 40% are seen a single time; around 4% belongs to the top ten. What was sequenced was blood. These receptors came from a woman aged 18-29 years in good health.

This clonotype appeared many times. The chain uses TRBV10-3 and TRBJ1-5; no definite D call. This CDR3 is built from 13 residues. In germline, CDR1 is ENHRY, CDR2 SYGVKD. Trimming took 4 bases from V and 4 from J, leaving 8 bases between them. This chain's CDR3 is CAISATKNQPQHF. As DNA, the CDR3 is TGTGCCATCAGTGCGACAAAAAATCAGCCCCAGCATTTT.

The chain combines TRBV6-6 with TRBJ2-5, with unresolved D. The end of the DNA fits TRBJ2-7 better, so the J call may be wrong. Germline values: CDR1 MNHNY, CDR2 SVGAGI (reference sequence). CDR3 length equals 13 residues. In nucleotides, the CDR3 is TGTGCCAGCAGTTACTCTCCCCTCGACGAGCAGTACTTC. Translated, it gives CASSYSPLDEQYF.

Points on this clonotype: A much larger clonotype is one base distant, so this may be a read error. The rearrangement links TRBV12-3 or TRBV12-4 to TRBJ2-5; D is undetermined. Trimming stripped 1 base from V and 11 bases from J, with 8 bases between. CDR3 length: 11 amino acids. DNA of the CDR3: TGTGCCAGCAGTTTAGTGGGTGGGCAGTACTTC. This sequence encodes CASSLVGGQYF.

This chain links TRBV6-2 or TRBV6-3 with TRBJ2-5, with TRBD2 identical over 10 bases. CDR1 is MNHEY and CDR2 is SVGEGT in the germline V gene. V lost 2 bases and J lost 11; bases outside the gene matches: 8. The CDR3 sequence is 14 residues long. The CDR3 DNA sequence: TGTGCCAGCAGTTACACTAGCGGGGTCAATGAGCAGTACTTC. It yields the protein CASSYTSGVNEQYF.

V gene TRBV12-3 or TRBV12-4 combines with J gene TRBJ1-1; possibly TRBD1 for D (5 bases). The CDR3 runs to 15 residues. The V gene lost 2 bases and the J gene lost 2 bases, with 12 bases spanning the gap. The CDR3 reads CASSLWVGANTEAFF. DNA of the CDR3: TGTGCCAGCAGTTTATGGGTAGGGGCAAACACTGAAGCTTTCTTT.

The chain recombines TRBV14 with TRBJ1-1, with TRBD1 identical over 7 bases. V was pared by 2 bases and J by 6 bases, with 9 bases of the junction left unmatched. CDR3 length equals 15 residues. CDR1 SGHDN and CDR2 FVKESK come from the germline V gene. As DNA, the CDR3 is TGTGCCAGCAGCCAAAGACAGGGAGAGGAGGCTGAAGCTTTCTTT. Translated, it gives CASSQRQGEEAEAFF.